The 3 T cell receptor beta chains in this list originate from one sample, sequenced in a study of T cell changes during pregnancy in multiple sclerosis. The method was immunoSEQ multiplex PCR; TCRdb's version includes in-frame clones alone and lacks a portion of them. The top ten clones hold about 1.2% of a sample with approximately 70,000 clones, over 85% of them seen once. The sample in question was peripheral blood, obtained in the third trimester of pregnancy. The source of these receptors is a female donor with multiple sclerosis, enrolled in a pregnancy study.

This sequence joins TRBV6-5 and TRBJ1-1; a weak D match, TRBD1 (6 bases). Trimming pared 5 bases from V and 0 bases from J, leaving 13 bases between. The CDR3 loop spans 15 amino acids. The germline CDR1 and CDR2 sequences are MNHEY and SVGAGI. The CDR3 coding sequence is TGTGCCAGCAGTCCTTCGACAGGTCTGAACACTGAAGCTTTCTTT. It codes for CASSPSTGLNTEAFF.

The chain uses TRBV2 and TRBJ2-3; D is unclear. This CDR3 is 15 amino acids long. CDR1 is SNHLY and CDR2 is FYNNEI in the germline V gene. V dropped 3 bases and J dropped 0 bases, with 10 bases sitting between them. The CDR3 DNA is TGTGCCAGCAGTGACGATAGTGCCAGCACAGATACGCAGTATTTT. Its translation is CASSDDSASTDTQYF.

The J gene is TRBJ2-7, the V gene TRBV11-2; 8 bases line up with TRBD2. CDR1 and CDR2 from the germline V gene are SGHAT and FQNNGV. This CDR3 has 15 residues. Losses at the gene ends were 5 bases for V and 3 bases for J; bases not matched to a gene: 9. This chain's CDR3 is CASSPGLDPIYEQYF. The CDR3 nucleotides read TGTGCCAGCAGCCCGGGACTAGACCCCATCTACGAGCAGTACTTC.